Below are 5 T cell receptor beta chains sequenced from a single sample in a study of regulatory T cells in long-lasting Graves disease. Stated time point: newly diagnosed GD, antithyroid drugs for less than 3 months. Preparation of the TCR library used RNA extracted from PBMCs. Arm-PCR of CDR3 regions with iRepertoire HTBI primers generated TCR beta libraries. TCRdb re-analysed the multiplex PCR reads in MiXCR, keeping a single row per CDR3 protein. The sample includes more than 450,000 distinct CDR3 sequences, 16% seen only once; the top ten take 12%. Another study also made use of these data, one on T cells in Graves' hyperthyroidism and ophthalmopathy.

Source: peripheral blood mononuclear cells (PBMCs), taken at new diagnosis, from a patient treated with antithyroid drugs. The receptor set was obtained from a man aged 40-55 years with Graves disease.

This clonotype was recorded at least ten times. This chain uses TRBV28 with TRBJ2-1; a weak D match, TRBD2 (6 bases). Germline V gene sequence: CDR1 MDHEN, CDR2 SYDVKM. CDR3 size: 18 residues. V lost 2 bases to trimming and J lost 7 bases, with 24 bases between them. Here the CDR3 DNA reads TGTGCCAGCAGTTTAGCCCCCCTCACGGGAGTTAGGGAAAATGAGCAGTTCTTC. It encodes CASSLAPLTGVRENEQFF.

Ten or more counts support this clonotype. V gene TRBV28 combines with J gene TRBJ2-1; 12 bases are shared with TRBD2. The CDR3 has 16 amino acids. The J segment lost 9 bases and the V segment lost 5 bases, leaving 11 bases of the junction unmatched. Per germline, CDR1 MDHEN and CDR2 SYDVKM. CDR3 region: CASSPPTSGRLSEQFF. CDR3 coding DNA: TGTGCCAGCAGTCCGCCAACTAGCGGGAGGCTAAGTGAGCAGTTCTTC.

This clonotype has more than one count but fewer than ten. The chain combines TRBV7-2 with TRBJ1-6, with 7 bases matching TRBD1. The length of the CDR3 is 15 residues. CDR1 and CDR2 from the germline V gene are SGHTA and FQGNSA. The V segment lost 5 bases and the J segment 4 bases; nucleotides outside the gene matches: 5. The DNA of the CDR3 is TGTGCCAGCAGCCCCAGGGGGTGGTATAATTCACCCCTCCACTTT. Its translation is CASSPRGWYNSPLHF.

As regards this clonotype: No conserved phenylalanine or tryptophan ends this CDR3, so it is likely a read error. This chain connects TRBV12-3 or TRBV12-4 to TRBJ1-1; tentative D call: TRBD1 (5 bases). This CDR3 has 13 residues. Trimming removed 5 bases from V and 7 bases from J, with 14 bases in between. The CDR3 bases are TGTGCCAGCAGTATCCACCGGGGGGGTGAAGCTTTCTCT. Amino acids: CASSIHRGGEAFS.

This clonotype showed up many times. J is TRBJ1-1 and V is TRBV7-3, with D possibly TRBD1 on 5 matching bases. V was cut by 5 bases and J by 4 bases, with 14 bases left in between. The CDR3 length is 14 residues. CDR1 and CDR2 (germline): SGHTA, FQGTGA. CDR3: CASSLLGGSTEAFF. In nucleotides, the CDR3 is TGTGCCAGCAGCCTCCTCGGGGGAAGCACTGAAGCTTTCTTT.